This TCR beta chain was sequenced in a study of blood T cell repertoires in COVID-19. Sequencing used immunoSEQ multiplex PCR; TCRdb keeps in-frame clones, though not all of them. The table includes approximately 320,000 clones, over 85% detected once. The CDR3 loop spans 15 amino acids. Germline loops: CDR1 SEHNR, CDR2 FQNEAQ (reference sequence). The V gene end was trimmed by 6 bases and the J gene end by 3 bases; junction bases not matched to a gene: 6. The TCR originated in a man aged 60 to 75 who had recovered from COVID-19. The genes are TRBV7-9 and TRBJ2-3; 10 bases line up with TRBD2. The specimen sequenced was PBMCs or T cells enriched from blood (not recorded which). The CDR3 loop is CASRHTSGITDTQYF. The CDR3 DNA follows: TGTGCCAGCAGGCACACTAGCGGGATTACAGATACGCAGTATTTT. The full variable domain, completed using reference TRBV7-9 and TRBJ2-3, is DTGVSQNPRHKITKRGQNVTFRCDPISEHNRLYWYRQTLGQGPEFLTYFQNEAQLEKSRLLSDRFSAERPKGSFSTLEIQRTEQGDSAMYLCASRHTSGITDTQYFGPGTRLTVL.